Described below is a single T cell receptor beta chain sequence and its context. This sample was taken from a study of monozygotic twins with inflammatory bowel disease. Germline CDR1 reads SGHTA; CDR2 reads FQGNSA. The CDR3 runs to 12 residues. Reanalyzing the 5' RACE reads, TCRdb keeps one entry per CDR3 protein, without DNA. Its listing shows 200,000 to 250,000 distinct CDR3 sequences. Material for sequencing was blood. The clonotype comes from a human donor with ulcerative colitis or Crohn's disease, or a healthy co-twin of an affected twin (not recorded which). The chain recombines TRBV7-2 with TRBJ2-1. The CDR3 reads CASSPLYNEQFF.